A single sample gave rise to the 30 T cell receptor beta chains below, sequenced in a study of cytomegalovirus exposure and HLA in healthy donors. The repertoire was sequenced with immunoSEQ multiplex PCR; TCRdb's copy has only in-frame clones and lacks some. Altogether 100,000 to 150,000 clones are present, 70% to 90% being singletons, with the ten largest covering about 1.8%. Input material: PBMCs. These TCRs come from a man younger than 35 in good health and CMV-seronegative.

This chain links TRBV29-1 with TRBJ1-4, with TRBD1 matching 11 bases. This CDR3 comprises 13 residues. Germline CDR1 and CDR2: SQVTM and ANQGSEA. CDR3 loop: CSARGTGGEKLFF. For the CDR3, the DNA is TGCAGTGCAAGAGGGACAGGGGGAGAAAAACTGTTTTTT.

The sample holds one count of this clone. The V and J genes are TRBV2 and TRBJ1-5, with TRBD1 identical over 7 bases. The CDR3 is 15 amino acids. V was clipped by 2 bases and J by 6 bases; unmatched bases: 7. Germline CDR1 SNHLY, CDR2 FYNNEI. The CDR3 DNA sequence: TGTGCCAGCAGTGAACGAGGGGGCCTGAGTCAGCCCCAGCATTTT. Amino acids: CASSERGGLSQPQHF.

In this sample, this clone turned up once. The J gene is TRBJ1-1, the V gene TRBV7-9, with a tentative D call TRBD1 (6 bases). There are 15 residues in the CDR3. CDR1 is SEHNR and CDR2 is FQNEAQ in the germline V gene (reference sequence). Trimming took off 4 bases at V and 1 base at J, with 13 bases between the two ends. The CDR3 sequence: CASSSGEGSNTEAFF. The CDR3 coding sequence is TGTGCCAGCAGCTCAGGGGAGGGGTCGAACACTGAAGCTTTCTTT. Filled out from reference TRBV7-9 and TRBJ1-1, the complete variable domain reads DTGVSQNPRHKITKRGQNVTFRCDPISEHNRLYWYRQTLGQGPEFLTYFQNEAQLEKSRLLSDRFSAERPKGSFSTLEIQRTEQGDSAMYLCASSSGEGSNTEAFFGQGTRLTVV.

This clone came up once. Other nucleotide sequences in the sample specify the same CDR3. CDR3 sequence reads: CASSLAGVNYGYTF. CDR3 nucleotides: TGTGCCAGCAGCTTGGCAGGGGTTAACTATGGCTACACCTTC. This sequence joins TRBV5-4 and TRBJ1-2, with TRBD1 as a possible D gene (6 bases). The CDR3 extends over 14 amino acids. Trimming took off 0 bases at V and 1 base at J, with 7 bases between the two ends. From germline, CDR1 is SGHNT and CDR2 YYREEE (reference sequence).

V and J are TRBV5-4 and TRBJ2-1; possibly TRBD1 for D (5 bases). CDR1 is SGHNT and CDR2 is YYREEE in the germline V gene (reference sequence). CDR3 length equals 12 residues. The ends were cut back, 0 bases at V and 7 bases at J, with 5 bases in the middle. The CDR3 region is CASSLAGNEQFF. DNA for the CDR3: TGTGCCAGCAGCTTGGCAGGGAATGAGCAGTTCTTC. Full variable domain (outside the CDR3, taken from reference TRBV5-4 and TRBJ2-1): ETGVTQSPTHLIKTRGQQVTLRCSSQSGHNTVSWYQQALGQGPQFIFQYYREEENGRGNFPPRFSGLQFPNYSSELNVNALELDDSALYLCASSLAGNEQFFGPGTRLTVL.

The V and J genes are TRBV14 and TRBJ2-5; tentatively, D is TRBD2 (5 bases). Germline lookup yields CDR1 SGHDN and CDR2 FVKESK. The CDR3 runs to 14 residues. Trimming shortened V by 3 bases and J by 4 bases, and 12 bases separated the two germline ends. The CDR3 here is CASSQGRSGETQYF. CDR3 DNA: TGTGCCAGCAGCCAGGGGAGATCCGGAGAGACCCAGTACTTC.

The V and J genes are TRBV27 and TRBJ2-3, with 9 bases aligning to TRBD2. The V gene end was trimmed by 0 bases and the J gene end by 1 base; junction bases not matched to a gene: 2. This CDR3 is 16 amino acids long. CDR1 and CDR2 (germline): MNHEY, SMNVEV (reference sequence). The CDR3: CASSLSPSGGTDTQYF. DNA of the CDR3: TGTGCCAGCAGTTTATCGCCTAGCGGGGGCACAGATACGCAGTATTTT.

The J gene is TRBJ2-1, the V gene TRBV5-8; D ambiguous. CDR1 and CDR2 (germline): SGHTS, YDEGEE. The V gene lost 8 bases and the J gene lost 3 bases, with 21 bases spanning the gap. The CDR3 spans 16 residues. Here the CDR3 DNA reads TGTGCCAGTCCCGCATGGTTAGCATACAACTACAATGAGCAGTTCTTC. This gives the protein CASPAWLAYNYNEQFF.

V and J are TRBV5-1 and TRBJ1-1, with a tentative D call TRBD1 (5 bases). Germline values: CDR1 SGHRS, CDR2 YFSETQ. V lost 3 bases to trimming and J lost 2 bases, with 17 bases between them. The CDR3 totals 16 residues. CDR3 loop: CASSSQPRVSNTEAFF. CDR3 nucleotides: TGCGCCAGCAGCTCACAACCCAGGGTATCCAACACTGAAGCTTTCTTT.

This chain joins TRBV4-3 and TRBJ1-1, with a possible D match to TRBD1 (5 bases). The V end lost 4 bases, the J end lost 1 base, and 10 bases lay between the germline ends. CDR3 length: 14 residues. The germline CDR1 and CDR2 sequences are LGHNA and YSLEER. CDR3: CASSLGLTNTEAFF. The DNA of the CDR3 is TGCGCCAGCAGCCTGGGACTTACGAACACTGAAGCTTTCTTT.

The chain employs TRBV7-2 and TRBJ2-7, with TRBD2 matching 10 bases. CDR3 size: 15 residues. Losses at the gene ends were 2 bases for V and 7 bases for J; bases not matched to a gene: 8. CDR1 and CDR2 (germline): SGHTA, FQGNSA. The chain's CDR3 is CASSLFLAGAQEQYF. Written as DNA, the CDR3 is TGTGCCAGCAGCTTATTTCTAGCGGGAGCTCAAGAGCAGTACTTC.

The V and J genes are TRBV18 and TRBJ1-1; D unresolved. The CDR3 loop spans 15 amino acids. Germline CDR1 is KGHSH and CDR2 is LQKENI. With 2 bases removed from V and 3 bases from J, the gap between germline ends came to 13 bases. CDR3 nucleotide sequence: TGTGCCAGCTCACCATTGACAAGAAGTGACACTGAAGCTTTCTTT. It specifies CASSPLTRSDTEAFF.

This chain links TRBV6-6 with TRBJ2-1; tentatively, D is TRBD1 (6 bases). In germline, CDR1 is MNHNY, CDR2 SVGAGI (reference sequence). The CDR3 length is 16 residues. Trimming removed 6 bases at V and 2 bases at J, with 17 bases between. In DNA, the CDR3 is TGTGCCAGCAGAGCCCCGACAGGTACCCCCTACAATGAGCAGTTCTTC. The encoded protein is CASRAPTGTPYNEQFF.

In this sample, this clone turned up a few times. Here the CDR3 reads CASSLKEAGNTIYF. Here the CDR3 DNA reads TGTGCCAGCAGTTTGAAGGAGGCTGGAAACACCATATATTTT. V gene TRBV27 combines with J gene TRBJ1-3; D is unclear. Germline V lookup: CDR1 MNHEY, CDR2 SMNVEV (reference sequence). The V gene lost 3 bases and the J gene lost 2 bases, with 8 bases spanning the gap. This CDR3 has 14 amino acids.

This clone is a singleton in its sample. The chain links TRBV2 to TRBJ2-1; 9 nucleotides line up with TRBD2. J lost 8 bases, V lost 1 base, and 6 bases had no gene match. Germline CDR1 reads SNHLY; CDR2 reads FYNNEI. This CDR3 comprises 15 residues. Written as DNA, the CDR3 is TGTGCCAGCAGTGAAGTCGGACTAGCGTCTCATGAGCAGTTCTTC. Translating gives CASSEVGLASHEQFF.

The chain uses TRBV11-2 and TRBJ2-1, with TRBD1 matching over 7 bases. CDR3 length: 17 amino acids. Germline CDR1 is SGHAT and CDR2 is FQNNGV. The V and J ends lost 0 bases and 7 bases, in that order; junction bases with no gene match: 12. CDR3 DNA sequence: TGTGCCAGCAGCTTAGACGTCTTGAACAGGGGTGGGAATGAGCAGTTCTTC. Encoded protein: CASSLDVLNRGGNEQFF.

This chain joins TRBV6-1 and TRBJ1-1; D possibly corresponds to TRBD1 (5 bases). The germline V gene encodes CDR1 MNHNS and CDR2 SASEGT. This CDR3 is built from 16 residues. Between the trimmed V and J ends, which lost 4 bases and 1 base, there was a span of 16 bases. This CDR3 reads CASSAPQGLKNTEAFF. CDR3 DNA: TGTGCCAGCAGTGCCCCCCAGGGCCTCAAGAACACTGAAGCTTTCTTT.

The rearrangement links TRBV7-9 to TRBJ1-4, with D uncertain. The CDR3 spans 14 residues. Germline V gives CDR1 SEHNR, CDR2 FQNEAQ (reference sequence). Trimming stripped 5 bases from V and 4 bases from J, with 11 bases between. The chain's CDR3 is CASSPDMINEKLFF. CDR3 coding DNA: TGTGCCAGCAGCCCAGACATGATTAATGAAAAACTGTTTTTT.

Only a few counts were recorded for this clone. The chain employs TRBV2 and TRBJ1-2; D perhaps matches TRBD1 (6 bases). Trimming removed 0 bases from V and 7 bases from J, with 21 bases in between. The CDR3 spans 17 residues. CDR1 and CDR2 (germline): SNHLY, FYNNEI. CDR3 amino acids: CASSEALPVGANLGYTF. DNA for the CDR3: TGTGCCAGCAGTGAAGCGCTCCCGGTGGGGGCGAACCTTGGCTACACCTTC.

The chain's CDR3 is CASIRLPGLDYEQYF. CDR3 sequence (DNA): TGTGCCAGCATTCGATTACCGGGACTAGATTACGAGCAGTACTTC. The chain combines TRBV2 with TRBJ2-7, with 8 bases fitting TRBD2. Germline V gene lookup returns CDR1 SNHLY and CDR2 FYNNEI. With 7 bases clipped from V and 4 bases from J, the junction kept 12 bases outside the gene matches. The CDR3 has 15 amino acids. Full variable domain (remainder filled in from reference TRBV2 and TRBJ2-7): EPEVTQTPSHQVTQMGQEVILRCVPISNHLYFYWYRQILGQKVEFLVSFYNNEISEKSEIFDDQFSVERPDGSNFTLKIRSTKLEDSAMYFCASIRLPGLDYEQYFGPGTRLTVT.

J is TRBJ1-1 and V is TRBV5-6; 8 positions match TRBD1. V shed 0 bases and J 1 base; nucleotides not matched to a gene: 2. Germline loops: CDR1 SGHDT, CDR2 YYEEEE. The CDR3 totals 15 residues. The DNA for the CDR3 is TGTGCCAGCAGCTTGGGGGACAGGAAGAACACTGAAGCTTTCTTT. Translating gives CASSLGDRKNTEAFF.

This rearrangement joins TRBV11-2 to TRBJ2-2, with D maybe TRBD1 (5 bases). The CDR3 totals 14 residues. The germline V gene has CDR1 SGHAT and CDR2 FQNNGV. Trimming cost V 5 bases and J 1 base, with 8 bases left between them. The CDR3 region has the DNA TGTGCCAGCAGCCGAGGACAGAACACCGGGGAGCTGTTTTTT. The encoded protein is CASSRGQNTGELFF.

V usage is TRBV5-4 and J usage is TRBJ2-3, with D tentatively TRBD2 (6 bases). The CDR3 contains 15 residues. Trimming took 5 bases from V and 5 from J, leaving 18 bases between them. From germline, CDR1 is SGHNT and CDR2 YYREEE (reference sequence). This CDR3 is CASSYPGGMKDTQYF. In DNA form, the CDR3 reads TGTGCCAGCAGTTACCCTGGGGGGATGAAAGATACGCAGTATTTT.

The chain employs TRBV10-1 and TRBJ2-1; 10 bases are shared with TRBD2. The CDR3 spans 14 residues. In germline, CDR1 is WNHNN, CDR2 SYGVQD (reference sequence). With 6 bases clipped from V and 4 bases from J, the junction kept 3 bases outside the gene matches. CDR3 region: CASSLAGGYNEQFF. As DNA, the CDR3 is TGCGCCAGCAGCTTAGCGGGGGGATACAATGAGCAGTTCTTC.

The chain recombines TRBV4-3 with TRBJ1-2, with 7 bases that match TRBD1. The V segment lost 0 bases and the J segment 0 bases; nucleotides outside the gene matches: 4. Germline CDR1 and CDR2: LGHNA and YSLEER. The CDR3 is 16 residues long. This CDR3 is CASSQEEGQPNYGYTF. The CDR3 DNA follows: TGCGCCAGCAGCCAAGAGGAGGGACAGCCTAACTATGGCTACACCTTC.

This rearrangement joins TRBV19 to TRBJ2-2, with D uncertain. The CDR3 sequence is 11 residues long. Germline V lookup: CDR1 LNHDA, CDR2 SQIVND (reference sequence). The V and J ends lost 3 bases and 8 bases respectively, with 4 bases between them. CDR3 coding DNA: TGTGCCAGTAGTATCGTGGGGGAGCTGTTTTTT. Encoded protein: CASSIVGELFF.

The chain links TRBV6-1 to TRBJ2-7; tentatively, D is TRBD2 (6 bases). This CDR3 spans 11 amino acids. V gave up 5 bases and J gave up 7 bases, with 9 bases separating them. The V gene's germline CDR1 is MNHNS and CDR2 SASEGT. The CDR3 nucleotides read TGTGCCAGCAGTTACGCGGGGGAGCAGTACTTC. Encoded protein: CASSYAGEQYF.

This clone was observed a few times. The V gene is TRBV18, the J gene TRBJ1-1, with D perhaps matching TRBD1 (6 bases). The CDR3 is made up of 13 amino acids. Germline V gene data show CDR1 as KGHSH and CDR2 as LQKENI. Trimming removed 4 bases from V and 8 bases from J, with 14 bases in between. DNA for the CDR3: TGTGCCAGCTCACTATCAACGACAGGAGAAGCTTTCTTT. This translates into CASSLSTTGEAFF.

The rearrangement links TRBV7-2 to TRBJ2-7; a weak D match, TRBD1 (5 bases). Between the trimmed V and J ends, which lost 1 base and 1 base, there was a span of 8 bases. This CDR3 has 14 amino acids. The V gene's germline CDR1 is SGHTA and CDR2 FQGNSA. The CDR3 sequence: CASSLGGLSYEQYF. In DNA, the CDR3 is TGTGCCAGCAGCTTAGGGGGCCTATCCTACGAGCAGTACTTC.

The DNA of the CDR3 is TGTGCCAGCAGCCGGACAGGGTACGAGCAGTACTTC. Protein product: CASSRTGYEQYF. The chain is built from TRBV6-5 and TRBJ2-7, with 8 bases aligning to TRBD1. The germline V gene encodes CDR1 MNHEY and CDR2 SVGAGI. V gave up 6 bases and J gave up 4 bases; unmatched junction bases: 2. This CDR3 contains 12 residues.